The text below deals with one T cell receptor (beta chain). Its antigen is not identified. The data originate from a study of T-cell memory formation after mild COVID-19. MiXCR, run by TCRdb on the 5' RACE reads, gives a single entry per CDR3 protein. The table includes 110,000 to 150,000 distinct CDR3 sequences, around 25% detected once. The CDR3 is 13 residues long. The V end was cut by 4 bases, the J end by 3 bases, with 9 bases between. The germline CDR1 and CDR2 sequences are SEHNR and FQNEAQ (reference sequence). Study conclusions and caveats: CD4+ contracting clones were mainly CM and EM; CD8+ ones, EMRA.

The source of this sequence is an adult woman who had mild COVID-19 (a few samples of this study predate the infection). Cell type and time point are not known. The sequencing input was PBMCs or a T cell subset sorted from them (not recorded which). The J gene is TRBJ2-5, the V gene TRBV7-9; a weak D match, TRBD2 (5 bases). The CDR3 here is CASSSGVEETQYF. CDR3 bases: TGTGCCAGCAGCTCCGGGGTGGAAGAGACCCAGTACTTC.